The next 27 T cell receptor beta chains were all read from a single sample in a study of cytomegalovirus exposure and HLA in healthy donors. Primers included in the PCR were 60 Vbeta and 13 Jbeta primers. Only in-frame clones appear in the TCRdb table, and some are missing; sequencing was by immunoSEQ multiplex PCR. The profile shows some 200,000 clones, about 62% of them singletons. Sequencing was done on a sample of PBMCs. These receptors all come from a man aged 40-49 years in good health and CMV-seronegative.

This chain connects TRBV10-3 to TRBJ2-5; 7 bases are shared with TRBD2. The germline CDR1 and CDR2 sequences are ENHRY and SYGVKD. Trimming cost V 2 bases and J 5 bases; bases outside gene matches: 11. The CDR3 spans 16 residues. In nucleotides, the CDR3 is TGTGCCATCAGTGAGAAGGCTAGCGGATCAGACGAGACCCAGTACTTC. Amino acids: CAISEKASGSDETQYF.

The chain has TRBV7-2 and TRBJ1-6, with 8 bases that match TRBD1. Germline V lookup: CDR1 SGHTA, CDR2 FQGNSA. The CDR3 length is 16 residues. V was clipped by 5 bases and J by 7 bases; unmatched bases: 10. CDR3 sequence: CASSGLRQGHNSPLHF. CDR3 nucleotides: TGTGCCAGCAGCGGACTAAGACAGGGGCACAATTCACCCCTCCACTTT.

The chain has TRBV5-1 and TRBJ2-7; D remains unclear. Germline V gene sequence: CDR1 SGHRS, CDR2 YFSETQ. The CDR3 has 14 amino acids. V dropped 0 bases and J dropped 0 bases, with 7 bases sitting between them. CDR3 region: CASSLGYSSYEQYF. The CDR3 DNA reads TGCGCCAGCAGCTTGGGTTACAGCTCCTACGAGCAGTACTTC.

The chain recombines TRBV4-3 with TRBJ2-7; D is possibly TRBD1 (6 bases). The assigned J gene may be wrong: the sequence end matches TRBJ2-1 better. The CDR3 is 13 amino acids. Germline CDR1 and CDR2: LGHNA and YSLEER. Here the CDR3 reads CASSLQGNREQFF. CDR3 DNA: TGCGCCAGCAGCCTCCAGGGGAATCGTGAGCAGTTCTTC.

V gene TRBV2 combines with J gene TRBJ2-6; perhaps TRBD1 as D (8 bases). The V end lost 4 bases, the J end lost 2 bases, and 12 bases lay between the germline ends. The CDR3 runs 16 residues. The germline V gene has CDR1 SNHLY and CDR2 FYNNEI. CDR3 protein: CASSGQGTTGANVLTF. The CDR3 DNA sequence: TGTGCCAGCAGTGGACAGGGGACTACTGGGGCCAACGTCCTGACTTTC.

The chain carries TRBV19 and TRBJ2-7, with TRBD2 as a possible D gene (5 bases). CDR1 is LNHDA and CDR2 is SQIVND in the germline V gene (reference sequence). Trimming took off 5 bases at V and 12 bases at J, with 14 bases between the two ends. This CDR3 region has 11 residues. The DNA for the CDR3 is TGTGCCAGTAGTCCCGAAGGGAGACTGTACTTC. It yields the protein CASSPEGRLYF.

The rearrangement uses TRBV28 and TRBJ2-5, with D perhaps TRBD1 (5 bases). The ends were cut back, 5 bases at V and 11 bases at J, with 24 bases in the middle. Germline CDR1 MDHEN, CDR2 SYDVKM. This CDR3 spans 15 amino acids. The CDR3 DNA sequence: TGTGCCAGCAGTCAAGCCCTGGGGCAGAGGCGAAAACAGTACTTC. Translated: CASSQALGQRRKQYF.

The V call is TRBV7-3, the J call TRBJ2-1, with 15 nucleotides matching TRBD2. CDR1 and CDR2 from the germline V gene are SGHTA and FQGTGA. Trimming at V came to 3 bases and at J to 15 bases, leaving 12 bases not matched to a gene. This CDR3 has 16 residues. CDR3 sequence reads: CASSFGLAGGKGMWFF. CDR3 nucleotides: TGTGCCAGCAGCTTCGGACTAGCGGGAGGGAAAGGGATGTGGTTCTTC.

The chain employs TRBV28 and TRBJ2-1, with unresolved D. CDR1 MDHEN and CDR2 SYDVKM come from the germline V gene. The CDR3 spans 12 residues. V gave up 7 bases and J gave up 4 bases, with 8 bases separating them. The CDR3 loop is CASNPPYNEQFF. CDR3 bases: TGTGCCAGCAATCCTCCGTACAATGAGCAGTTCTTC.

This chain links TRBV6-6 with TRBJ2-5; 10 bases are shared with TRBD2. After removal of 2 bases from V and 2 bases from J, the junction contained 2 bases not matched to a gene. There are 15 residues in the CDR3. Germline V gene data show CDR1 as MNHNY and CDR2 as SVGAGI (reference sequence). CDR3 protein: CASSYPTSGQETQYF. The CDR3 DNA is TGTGCCAGCAGTTACCCGACTAGCGGGCAAGAGACCCAGTACTTC.

This clone was detected only a few times. V usage is TRBV29-1 and J usage is TRBJ2-7; D remains unclear. Trimming left V 4 bases short and J 2 bases short, with 9 bases between. Germline V gives CDR1 SQVTM, CDR2 ANQGSEA. The CDR3 runs 12 residues. The CDR3 sequence: CSVVSRAYEQYF. The CDR3 DNA follows: TGCAGCGTTGTTTCGAGAGCCTACGAGCAGTACTTC.

The sample holds a few counts of this clone. The V and J genes are TRBV27 and TRBJ2-2, with a tentative D call TRBD2 (6 bases). V lost 6 bases, J lost 1 base, and 15 bases lay in between. Germline V CDR1 and CDR2: MNHEY, SMNVEV (reference sequence). This CDR3 region has 16 residues. CDR3 in amino acids: CASRRSPAGNTGELFF. The CDR3 region has the DNA TGTGCCAGCAGGAGGTCTCCAGCGGGGAACACCGGGGAGCTGTTTTTT.

The chain employs TRBV5-1 and TRBJ2-5; 12 positions match TRBD2. Germline assignment: CDR1 SGHRS and CDR2 YFSETQ. The ends lost 0 bases at V and 2 bases at J; junction bases unmatched: 2. The CDR3 covers 16 residues. The CDR3 nucleotides read TGCGCCAGCAGCTTGGCTAGCGGGGGGGGACAAGAGACCCAGTACTTC. This codes for CASSLASGGGQETQYF.

The chain is built from TRBV5-6 and TRBJ2-5, with D possibly matching TRBD1 (6 bases). The CDR3 is 17 amino acids. Germline CDR1 SGHDT, CDR2 YYEEEE. Trimming left V 0 bases short and J 4 bases short, with 19 bases between. CDR3 in amino acids: CASSLGLGAVGVETQYF. CDR3 nucleotides: TGTGCCAGCAGCTTGGGGCTGGGGGCAGTGGGAGTAGAGACCCAGTACTTC.

About this clone: One end of the junction fails to match germline, which may point to a read error. J is TRBJ1-2 and V is TRBV7-9, with a weak D call TRBD1 (5 bases). This CDR3 comprises 14 residues. CDR1 SEHNR and CDR2 FQNEAQ come from the germline V gene (reference sequence). The DNA of the CDR3 is TGTTCCAGCAGCTTCAGGGCGGCAAACTATGGCTACACCTTC. Its protein product is CSSSFRAANYGYTF. The full variable domain, with the rest looked up from reference TRBV7-9 and TRBJ1-2, is DTGVSQNPRHKITKRGQNVTFRCDPISEHNRLYWYRQTLGQGPEFLTYFQNEAQLEKSRLLSDRFSAERPKGSFSTLEIQRTEQGDSAMYLCSSSFRAANYGYTFGSGTRLTVV.

The chain carries TRBV30 and TRBJ1-4; 8 bases map to TRBD1. With 1 base clipped from V and 7 bases from J, the junction kept 5 bases outside the gene matches. The CDR3 has 14 amino acids. The germline V gene encodes CDR1 GTSNPN and CDR2 SVGIG (reference sequence). The CDR3 protein is CAWSEDRAGEKLFF. CDR3 sequence (DNA): TGTGCCTGGAGTGAGGACAGGGCGGGTGAAAAACTGTTTTTT.

Concerning this clone itself: Compared with germline, one end of the junction differs, possibly owing to a read error. The rearrangement uses TRBV5-5 and TRBJ2-5; a weak D match, TRBD1 (5 bases). Germline V gives CDR1 SGHKS, CDR2 YYEKEE (reference sequence). This CDR3 contains 13 residues. The DNA for the CDR3 is TGTGCCAACAGCACGAGACAGCAAGAGACCCAGTACTTC. Residues: CANSTRQQETQYF.

This chain links TRBV30 with TRBJ2-1; D is possibly TRBD2 (5 bases). The CDR3 is 15 amino acids. Germline V gene data show CDR1 as GTSNPN and CDR2 as SVGIG (reference sequence). The germline V and J ends were trimmed by 2 bases and 4 bases, with 15 bases remaining between them. The CDR3 DNA sequence: TGTGCCTGGAGTCCACGGTCCAGAGGGTACAATGAGCAGTTCTTC. Translated, it gives CAWSPRSRGYNEQFF. The whole variable domain, remainder taken from reference TRBV30 and TRBJ2-1, is SQTIHQWPATLVQPVGSPLSLECTVEGTSNPNLYWYRQAAGRGLQLLFYSVGIGQISSEVPQNLSASRPQDRQFILSSKKLLLSDSGFYLCAWSPRSRGYNEQFFGPGTRLTVL.

J is TRBJ2-5 and V is TRBV5-4; TRBD2 aligns across 9 bases. Unmatched junction bases numbered 11, after V lost 10 bases and J lost 4 bases. Per germline, CDR1 SGHNT and CDR2 YYREEE (reference sequence). This CDR3 contains 14 residues. DNA for the CDR3: TGTGCCTTTTTCGAGCGGGGGGTGATAGAGACCCAGTACTTC. This codes for CAFFERGVIETQYF.

The V call is TRBV6-4, the J call TRBJ2-1, with D possibly matching TRBD2 (5 bases). Trimming removed 3 bases from V and 9 bases from J, with 15 bases in between. The CDR3 runs to 14 residues. Germline CDR1 reads MRHNA; CDR2 reads SNTAGT. CDR3 coding DNA: TGTGCCAGCAGTGATAAAGGACTGACGGGTGAGCAGTTCTTC. Its translation: CASSDKGLTGEQFF.

Comment on this clone: This CDR3 is also generated by other DNA sequences in the sample. The CDR3 coding sequence is TGCGCCAGCAGCCCGGCCGGGACAGGGGACACCGGGGAGCTGTTTTTT. Its protein is CASSPAGTGDTGELFF. The gene calls are TRBV5-1 and TRBJ2-2, with 10 bases fitting TRBD1. After removal of 4 bases from V and 3 bases from J, the junction contained 6 bases not matched to a gene. There are 16 residues in the CDR3. Looked up from germline, CDR1 is SGHRS and CDR2 is YFSETQ. Together with reference TRBV5-1 and TRBJ2-2, the CDR3 gives the full variable domain: KAGVTQTPRYLIKTRGQQVTLSCSPISGHRSVSWYQQTPGQGLQFLFEYFSETQRNKGNFPGRFSGRQFSNSRSEMNVSTLELGDSALYLCASSPAGTGDTGELFFGEGSRLTVL.

This clone was observed a few times. This CDR3 is CASSSLRTSGSRGETQYF. For the CDR3, the DNA is TGTGCCAGCAGTTCTCTGCGGACTAGCGGGAGTAGGGGGGAGACCCAGTACTTC. The V gene is TRBV2, the J gene TRBJ2-5; the match to TRBD2 covers 13 bases. The CDR3 sequence is 18 residues long. Germline V lookup: CDR1 SNHLY, CDR2 FYNNEI. The V and J ends lost 5 bases and 5 bases, in that order; junction bases with no gene match: 14.

The rearrangement joins TRBV4-3 to TRBJ2-5; possible D gene TRBD2, 5 bases. V shed 0 bases and J shed 4 bases, with 9 bases lying between them. Germline loops: CDR1 LGHNA, CDR2 YSLEER. The CDR3 is 14 amino acids. The CDR3 region is CASSQDPGRETQYF. CDR3 DNA: TGCGCCAGCAGCCAAGATCCTGGGAGAGAGACCCAGTACTTC.

The rearrangement links TRBV4-1 to TRBJ1-5; D remains unclear. V was shortened by 0 bases and J by 6 bases, with 12 bases between the two germline ends. Germline values: CDR1 MGHRA, CDR2 YSYEKL. The length of the CDR3 is 15 residues. This chain's CDR3 is CASSQDGSPGQPQHF. In DNA form, the CDR3 reads TGCGCCAGCAGCCAAGATGGGTCCCCGGGTCAGCCCCAGCATTTT.

This clone occurred once. V gene TRBV6-5 combines with J gene TRBJ2-1; tentative D call: TRBD2 (6 bases). CDR3 length: 13 amino acids. Trimming cost V 8 bases and J 5 bases, with 13 bases left between them. Germline CDR1 reads MNHEY; CDR2 reads SVGAGI. CDR3 protein: CASSTSSNNEQFF. The CDR3 DNA is TGTGCCAGCTCGACTAGTTCGAACAATGAGCAGTTCTTC.

V gene TRBV29-1 combines with J gene TRBJ1-1, with 8 bases aligning to TRBD1. This CDR3 has 16 amino acids. V gave up 7 bases and J gave up 0 bases; unmatched junction bases: 13. Germline V lookup: CDR1 SQVTM, CDR2 ANQGSEA. The CDR3 DNA sequence: TGCAGCGGGATCCGGGACAGGAGCTACTTGAACACTGAAGCTTTCTTT. Protein product: CSGIRDRSYLNTEAFF.

This chain connects TRBV30 to TRBJ2-5; TRBD1 matches 8 bases. TRBJ2-7 matches the DNA end more closely, so the J call is doubtful. The V gene's germline CDR1 is GTSNPN and CDR2 SVGIG (reference sequence). The CDR3 runs to 14 residues. The CDR3: CAWRRTGSSYEQYF. In DNA, the CDR3 is TGTGCCTGGAGGCGGACAGGGAGCTCCTACGAGCAGTACTTC.